The 21 T cell receptor beta chains reported below all come from one sample, sequenced in a study of shared clonotypes between healthy human individuals. The naive CD8 subset, CD45RO-negative cells positively selected for CCR7, excluded terminally differentiated effector memory CD45RA+ cells. Method: immunoSEQ multiplex PCR; TCRdb's copy keeps in-frame clones and lacks some. The sample lists about 2.1 million clones, roughly 93% seen once, with around 1.8% in the top ten. The sample consisted of naive CD8+ T cells from PBMCs. These receptors all come from a young man in good health. Some clones in this sample may be carry-over from other donors' samples.

The rearrangement joins TRBV27 to TRBJ2-7, with 9 positions matching TRBD1. J was trimmed by 3 bases and V by 6 bases; bases with no gene match: 9. Looked up from germline, CDR1 is MNHEY and CDR2 is SMNVEV (reference sequence). The CDR3 extends over 15 amino acids. The CDR3 here is CASSSKGTGNYEQYF. CDR3 DNA sequence: TGTGCCAGCAGCTCCAAGGGGACAGGGAACTACGAGCAGTACTTC.

The V gene is TRBV5-4, the J gene TRBJ2-3, with 8 bases fitting TRBD2. V lost 4 bases, J lost 1 base, and 8 bases stayed unmatched. The V gene's germline CDR1 is SGHNT and CDR2 YYREEE (reference sequence). This CDR3 comprises 16 residues. The CDR3 protein is CASSPLWREGTDTQYF. The DNA of the CDR3 is TGTGCCAGCAGCCCCCTTTGGCGGGAGGGCACAGATACGCAGTATTTT.

V gene TRBV9 combines with J gene TRBJ2-7; D is ambiguous. Germline V gives CDR1 SGDLS, CDR2 YYNGEE. V was clipped by 2 bases and J by 0 bases, with 9 bases between them. The CDR3 is 14 residues long. The CDR3, as DNA: TGTGCCAGCAGCGTGTCGGTGCCCTCCTACGAGCAGTACTTC. As protein: CASSVSVPSYEQYF. Full variable domain (outside the CDR3, taken from reference TRBV9 and TRBJ2-7): DSGVTQTPKHLITATGQRVTLRCSPRSGDLSVYWYQQSLDQGLQFLIQYYNGEERAKGNILERFSAQQFPDLHSELNLSSLELGDSALYFCASSVSVPSYEQYFGPGTRLTVT.

The chain recombines TRBV2 with TRBJ2-7, with D hard to call. Germline V CDR1 and CDR2: SNHLY, FYNNEI. V was cut by 7 bases and J by 1 base, with 17 bases left in between. The CDR3 extends over 15 amino acids. For the CDR3, the DNA is TGTGCCAGCAAGACGTGGCTATCAGTATCCTACGAGCAGTACTTC. Residues: CASKTWLSVSYEQYF.

The CDR3 reads CALGVAFF. The CDR3 DNA reads as TGTGCCCTGGGGGTAGCTTTCTTT. The genes are TRBV6-1 and TRBJ1-1, with D possibly matching TRBD1 (5 bases). Per germline, CDR1 MNHNS and CDR2 SASEGT. V was shortened by 11 bases and J by 10 bases, with 8 bases between the two germline ends. The CDR3 runs 8 residues.

Regarding this clone: This same CDR3 is encoded by further DNA sequences in the sample. The chain is built from TRBV5-1 and TRBJ2-7; the D is unclear. Between the trimmed V and J ends, which lost 3 bases and 3 bases, there was a span of 10 bases. This CDR3 region has 13 residues. Germline values: CDR1 SGHRS, CDR2 YFSETQ. The CDR3 DNA reads as TGCGCCAGCAGCTGGACGGAAAGCTACGAGCAGTACTTC. The encoded protein is CASSWTESYEQYF. The entire variable domain, with the rest obtained from reference TRBV5-1 and TRBJ2-7, is as follows: KAGVTQTPRYLIKTRGQQVTLSCSPISGHRSVSWYQQTPGQGLQFLFEYFSETQRNKGNFPGRFSGRQFSNSRSEMNVSTLELGDSALYLCASSWTESYEQYFGPGTRLTVT.

This clone was recorded once. This chain uses TRBV27 with TRBJ2-7, with D hard to call. The CDR3 is made up of 14 amino acids. V lost 2 bases to trimming and J lost 3 bases, with 11 bases between them. CDR1 is MNHEY, CDR2 SMNVEV, per germline (reference sequence). Written as DNA, the CDR3 is TGTGCCAGCAGTTTAGGGGTCAGACACTACGAGCAGTACTTC. The encoded protein is CASSLGVRHYEQYF.

The chain carries TRBV27 and TRBJ1-4; D gene uncertain. The CDR3 runs 14 residues. Germline values: CDR1 MNHEY, CDR2 SMNVEV (reference sequence). V lost 5 bases, J lost 8 bases, and 15 bases lay in between. CDR3 sequence (DNA): TGTGCCAGCAGTCCTACCCTGAGGGCGGAAAAACTGTTTTTT. It translates to CASSPTLRAEKLFF.

In this sample, this clone turned up a few times. This chain joins TRBV4-1 and TRBJ1-1; D is uncertain. The CDR3 contains 14 residues. Germline values: CDR1 MGHRA, CDR2 YSYEKL. The V and J ends lost 4 bases and 3 bases respectively, with 12 bases between them. The CDR3 spells CASSLRESYTEAFF. Here the CDR3 DNA reads TGCGCCAGCAGCCTTCGGGAGAGTTACACTGAAGCTTTCTTT.

This clone has only one observation. The V call is TRBV11-2, the J call TRBJ2-7, with 10 bases lining up with TRBD2. After removal of 5 bases from V and 3 bases from J, the junction contained 10 bases not matched to a gene. This CDR3 region has 16 residues. CDR1 is SGHAT, CDR2 FQNNGV, per germline. The CDR3, as DNA: TGTGCCAGCAGCCCTTCTCCGGGACTAGCGAACTACGAGCAGTACTTC. Translation gives CASSPSPGLANYEQYF.

This sequence joins TRBV7-8 and TRBJ2-7; D uncertain. Germline CDR1 SGHVS, CDR2 FQNEAQ. The CDR3 sequence is 15 residues long. The V gene lost 2 bases and the J gene lost 1 base, with 12 bases spanning the gap. CDR3 DNA sequence: TGTGCCAGCAGCTTATACGGCGCGACTTCCTACGAGCAGTACTTC. Protein product: CASSLYGATSYEQYF.

The chain recombines TRBV9 with TRBJ2-1; the match to TRBD2 covers 14 bases. The V gene's germline CDR1 is SGDLS and CDR2 YYNGEE. The CDR3 covers 19 residues. V shed 0 bases and J 4 bases; nucleotides not matched to a gene: 9. For the CDR3, the DNA is TGTGCCAGCAGCGTAGCCGGGACTAGCGGGAGTGGGGCTTACAATGAGCAGTTCTTC. Protein sequence: CASSVAGTSGSGAYNEQFF.

The rearrangement joins TRBV28 to TRBJ1-1, with D uncertain. Deletions cut 7 bases from V and 3 bases from J, with 12 bases between. The CDR3 has 13 amino acids. In germline, CDR1 is MDHEN, CDR2 SYDVKM. The CDR3 sequence is CASKRADYTEAFF. The CDR3, as DNA: TGTGCCAGCAAGCGGGCGGACTACACTGAAGCTTTCTTT.

This rearrangement joins TRBV7-3 to TRBJ2-6; 12 nucleotides align to TRBD1. Unmatched junction bases numbered 7, after V lost 5 bases and J lost 5 bases. The CDR3 is 17 residues long. Germline V gene data show CDR1 as SGHTA and CDR2 as FQGTGA. CDR3 sequence (DNA): TGTGCCAGCAGCCAAATGGGACAGGGGGCGAGGGCCAACGTCCTGACTTTC. It specifies CASSQMGQGARANVLTF. The whole variable domain, filled in from reference TRBV7-3 and TRBJ2-6, reads GAGVSQTPSNKVTEKGKYVELRCDPISGHTALYWYRQSLGQGPEFLIYFQGTGAADDSGLPNDRFFAVRPEGSVSTLKIQRTERGDSAVYLCASSQMGQGARANVLTFGAGSRLTVL.

The V gene is TRBV28, the J gene TRBJ2-7; D not resolved. Trimming took 3 bases from V and 3 from J, leaving 21 bases between them. The CDR3 extends over 17 amino acids. Germline V gene data show CDR1 as MDHEN and CDR2 as SYDVKM. CDR3 sequence reads: CASSFNLPQMSHYEQYF. The CDR3 DNA is TGTGCCAGCAGTTTCAATCTTCCACAGATGAGTCACTACGAGCAGTACTTC.

V is TRBV7-9 and J is TRBJ1-6; possible D gene TRBD1, 5 bases. V lost 2 bases and J 8 bases, leaving 7 bases between the germline ends. This CDR3 region has 13 residues. Looked up from germline, CDR1 is SEHNR and CDR2 is FQNEAQ (reference sequence). The CDR3 protein is CASSLLGDSPLHF. The CDR3 bases are TGTGCCAGCAGCTTATTAGGGGATTCACCCCTCCACTTT.

The rearrangement uses TRBV27 and TRBJ2-7, with D possibly TRBD1 on 6 matching bases. CDR1 and CDR2 (germline): MNHEY, SMNVEV (reference sequence). The CDR3 is made up of 13 amino acids. Trimming took 2 bases from V and 3 from J, leaving 8 bases between them. The CDR3 loop is CASSLTGRYEQYF. In DNA, the CDR3 is TGTGCCAGCAGTTTAACAGGGCGCTACGAGCAGTACTTC.

The chain couples TRBV7-9 to TRBJ2-7, with D perhaps TRBD2 (6 bases). This CDR3 comprises 17 residues. Germline lookup yields CDR1 SEHNR and CDR2 FQNEAQ (reference sequence). Between the trimmed V and J ends, which lost 2 bases and 5 bases, there was a span of 22 bases. This CDR3 is CASSLPEEGTTLDEQYF. The CDR3 DNA is TGTGCCAGCAGCTTACCGGAGGAGGGGACGACTCTCGACGAGCAGTACTTC.

This rearrangement joins TRBV7-9 to TRBJ2-3; 10 positions agree with TRBD1. Germline V gene lookup returns CDR1 SEHNR and CDR2 FQNEAQ (reference sequence). V lost 5 bases and J lost 2; bases outside the gene matches: 4. The CDR3 covers 15 residues. This CDR3 is CASSARQGATDTQYF. CDR3 in DNA: TGTGCCAGCAGCGCCCGACAGGGGGCCACAGATACGCAGTATTTT.

V is TRBV9 and J is TRBJ2-5, with TRBD1 matching over 7 bases. Germline V gives CDR1 SGDLS, CDR2 YYNGEE. CDR3 length: 15 amino acids. V trimming: 6 bases; J trimming: 4 bases; junction bases outside the gene matches: 12. The CDR3, as DNA: TGTGCCAGCACCGGCGGACAGGCCCCTGGAGAGACCCAGTACTTC. Residues: CASTGGQAPGETQYF. Based on the CDR3 plus reference TRBV9 and TRBJ2-5, the full variable domain is DSGVTQTPKHLITATGQRVTLRCSPRSGDLSVYWYQQSLDQGLQFLIQYYNGEERAKGNILERFSAQQFPDLHSELNLSSLELGDSALYFCASTGGQAPGETQYFGPGTRLLVL.

The rearrangement uses TRBV7-9 and TRBJ2-7; 9 nucleotides align to TRBD1. The ends lost 5 bases at V and 0 bases at J; junction bases unmatched: 17. The length of the CDR3 is 19 residues. The V gene's germline CDR1 is SEHNR and CDR2 FQNEAQ (reference sequence). The CDR3 protein is CASSPRADRGPIASYEQYF. The CDR3 DNA reads as TGTGCCAGCAGCCCCCGAGCGGACAGGGGTCCCATAGCCTCCTACGAGCAGTACTTC.